This entry features one T cell receptor (beta chain) sequence. Antigen specificity is unknown. The data stem from a study of siplizumab effects on memory and regulatory T cells. Findings of the study overall: No more than a minor fraction of alloreactive clones could be traced back to unstimulated subsets.

Per sample, 85,000 to 100,000 TCR templates underwent assay. Profiling relied on immunoSEQ multiplex PCR, and the TCRdb table lists in-frame clones only, not all of them. The sample has about 100,000 clones; approximately 92% are singletons. The receptor was isolated from a human donor in good health. Input material: CD4+ T cells sorted from blood.

The CDR3 DNA reads TGTGCCAGCAGCCAAGATCCCGTGACCGGGACAGGGGCCGCAGATACGCAGTATTTT. It codes for CASSQDPVTGTGAADTQYF. The J gene is TRBJ2-3, the V gene TRBV4-2, with 10 bases fitting TRBD1. V dropped 0 bases and J dropped 4; count of bases not matched to a gene: 13. The CDR3 has 19 residues. Looked up from germline, CDR1 is LGHNA and CDR2 is YNFKEQ.